The rows below give T cell receptor beta chains drawn from one sample of a study of OX40 agonist ivuxolimab in advanced cancers. The assay was immunoSEQ multiplex PCR, and TCRdb's table has in-frame clones only and misses some. The sample lists tens of thousands of clones; roughly 89% were seen once. The sequencing here drew on CD4+ or CD8+ T cells sorted from blood, taken in a trial of the OX40 agonist ivuxolimab. The receptors originated from an adult with an advanced solid tumor such as melanoma, head and neck, liver or kidney cancer. Each CDR3 is given with its conserved first and last residue. The D gene is left open where the match is weak. Size values are once, few and many counts, or a class for expanded clones, and some rows have none.

clone_size j_call d_call v_call cdr3_aa cdr3_nt
- TRBJ2-3 TRBD2 TRBV5-1 CASSLETSGSWIDTQYF TGCGCCAGCAGCTTGGAGACTAGCGGGAGCTGGATAGATACGCAGTATTTT
- TRBJ1-1 - TRBV18 CASSPTDSSAFF TGTGCCAGCTCACCAACTGACAGTTCGGCTTTCTTT
medium-sized TRBJ2-5 TRBD1 TRBV27 CASSPLLGTVETQYF TGTGCCAGCAGCCCCCTTTTGGGGACAGTAGAGACCCAGTACTTC
- TRBJ2-5 - TRBV6-5 CASSWSDDSETQYF TGTGCCAGCAGCTGGTCCGACGATTCGGAGACCCAGTACTTC
- TRBJ1-5 - TRBV7-9 CASSLDNQPQHF TGTGCCAGCAGCTTAGACAACCAGCCCCAGCATTTT
- TRBJ2-7 TRBD1 TRBV5-8 CASSLALGQSYEQYF TGTGCCAGCAGCTTGGCCCTGGGACAGTCCTACGAGCAGTACTTC
- TRBJ2-1 TRBD2 TRBV6-1 CASSEVAGGYNEQFF TGTGCCAGCAGTGAAGTAGCGGGAGGGTACAATGAGCAGTTCTTC
- TRBJ2-5 - TRBV13 CASSLGLLETQYF TGTGCCAGCAGCTTAGGACTTCTCGAGACCCAGTACTTC
- TRBJ2-5 - TRBV10-3 CAISDLSAPGETQYF TGTGCCATCAGTGATTTGTCGGCCCCTGGGGAGACCCAGTACTTC
- TRBJ1-2 - TRBV20-1 CSARGALGYTF TGCAGTGCTAGAGGGGCGCTTGGCTACACCTTC
once TRBJ1-4 - TRBV30 CAWSGTASNEKLFF TGTGCCTGGAGTGGGACAGCCTCTAATGAAAAACTGTTTTTT
- TRBJ1-4 TRBD1 TRBV5-1 CASSWGDRENEKLFF TGCGCCAGCAGCTGGGGGGACAGGGAAAATGAAAAACTGTTTTTT
- TRBJ2-2 - TRBV30 CAWSNGAGELFF TGTGCCTGGAGTAACGGGGCCGGGGAGCTGTTTTTT
- TRBJ2-7 TRBD2 TRBV28 CASKGTSGTRPYEQYF TGTGCCAGCAAGGGGACTAGCGGGACCCGACCCTACGAGCAGTACTTC
- TRBJ2-5 - TRBV11-2 CASSLDGGAGGGQETQYF TGTGCCAGCAGCTTAGATGGGGGAGCAGGGGGGGGGCAAGAGACCCAGTACTTC
- TRBJ2-7 TRBD1 TRBV27 CASSWSGQGAYEQYF TGTGCCAGCAGTTGGTCGGGACAGGGGGCCTACGAGCAGTACTTC
medium-sized TRBJ1-5 - TRBV28 CASTPPGSRVNQPQHF TGTGCCAGCACCCCTCCGGGCTCCAGGGTCAATCAGCCCCAGCATTTT
- TRBJ1-1 - TRBV15 CATSRDAVNTEAFF TGTGCCACCAGCAGAGACGCGGTGAACACTGAAGCTTTCTTT
once TRBJ2-2 - TRBV7-8 CASSLASPLMVRELFF TGTGCCAGCAGCTTAGCTTCGCCCCTGATGGTGAGGGAGCTGTTTTTT
- TRBJ2-5 - TRBV18 CASSPTPAYQETQYF TGTGCCAGCTCACCAACGCCCGCGTACCAAGAGACCCAGTACTTC
- TRBJ2-3 - TRBV19 CASSTGTGFLTDTQYF TGTGCCAGTAGTACAGGTACAGGGTTTTTGACAGATACGCAGTATTTT